This TCR beta chain came from a study of technical replicates of blood from a few donors. The CDR3 is 17 amino acids. Germline V gene lookup returns CDR1 SGHVS and CDR2 FQNEAQ. V gave up 1 base and J gave up 4 bases; unmatched junction bases: 12. This clone has only one observation. Sequenced by immunoSEQ multiplex PCR; TCRdb stores in-frame clones only, minus some. The sample has around 73,000 clones, around nine tenths seen once. V usage is TRBV7-8 and J usage is TRBJ2-5; 7 bases line up with TRBD2. The sequencing sample was made of PBMCs. This receptor was identified in a human donor in good health. Some clones in this sample may be carry-over from other donors' samples. The CDR3 region has the DNA TGTGCCAGCAGCTTAGTCCGACTAGCCGGACTGGGAGAGACCCAGTACTTC. This codes for CASSLVRLAGLGETQYF.